Below are 8 T cell receptor beta chains sequenced from a single sample in a study of identical twins' blood T cells. MiXCR, run by TCRdb on the 5' RACE reads, gives a single entry per CDR3 protein. The table has a few hundred thousand distinct CDR3 sequences, about 28% seen once; the top ten hold 6.1%. Sequencing was carried out using PBMCs. The source is a woman between 18 and 55 years old in good health.

The rearrangement uses TRBV7-9 and TRBJ2-7, with D maybe TRBD1 (5 bases). The CDR3 consists of 14 residues. Germline CDR1 reads SEHNR; CDR2 reads FQNEAQ (reference sequence). V was clipped by 4 bases and J by 5 bases, with 15 bases between them. The CDR3 sequence is CASSSSLRGNEQYF. CDR3 coding DNA: TGTGCCAGCAGCTCCTCCCTTAGGGGCAACGAGCAGTACTTC.

This chain joins TRBV20-1 and TRBJ1-1; perhaps TRBD1 as D (6 bases). The CDR3 covers 14 residues. Trimming took off 0 bases at V and 7 bases at J, with 15 bases between the two ends. Germline V CDR1 and CDR2: DFQATT, SNEGSKA (reference sequence). The CDR3 DNA reads TGCAGTGCTAGAGACCACCGGGGGGCCCTTGAAGCTTTCTTT. It encodes CSARDHRGALEAFF.

The chain has TRBV19 and TRBJ1-1; D might be TRBD1 (5 bases). CDR3 length: 12 residues. CDR1 and CDR2 from the germline V gene are LNHDA and SQIVND (reference sequence). Deletions cut 5 bases from V and 10 bases from J, with 14 bases between. The CDR3, as DNA: TGTGCCAGTAGTCTGGACCGGGGGGGAGCTTTCTTT. Translated, it gives CASSLDRGGAFF.

The V and J genes are TRBV29-1 and TRBJ2-3, with 10 bases fitting TRBD2. Germline V gene sequence: CDR1 SQVTM, CDR2 ANQGSEA. With V trimmed by 5 bases and J by 4 bases, 3 bases remained unmatched. This CDR3 spans 13 amino acids. This CDR3 is CSVSGRAPDTQYF. In DNA form, the CDR3 reads TGCAGCGTTAGCGGGAGGGCCCCAGATACGCAGTATTTT.

This chain uses TRBV20-1 with TRBJ2-1; weak D call: TRBD1 (5 bases). Per the germline V gene, CDR1 is DFQATT and CDR2 is SNEGSKA (reference sequence). Trimming pared 6 bases from V and 3 bases from J, leaving 9 bases between. CDR3 length equals 12 residues. The CDR3 DNA reads as TGCAGTGCCTACAGGAGCTACAATGAGCAGTTCTTC. It specifies CSAYRSYNEQFF.

This clonotype showed up just a few times. The CDR3 coding sequence is TGTGCCAGCAGGGGCGACTTAGGGACAGGGGGCAACTATGGCTACACCTTC. It codes for CASRGDLGTGGNYGYTF. The rearrangement joins TRBV6-6 to TRBJ1-2, with TRBD1 matching over 12 bases. Germline V gene sequence: CDR1 MNHNY, CDR2 SVGAGI (reference sequence). This CDR3 has 17 amino acids. V was pared by 6 bases and J by 2 bases, with 10 bases of the junction left unmatched.

This clonotype came up a few times. V is TRBV10-2 and J is TRBJ1-4, with D tentatively TRBD1 (5 bases). V lost 7 bases, J lost 6 bases, and 15 bases lay in between. Germline V gene lookup returns CDR1 WSHSY and CDR2 SAAADI. This CDR3 is built from 14 residues. Written as DNA, the CDR3 is TGCGCCAGCAAACTGCAGGGAAGGGATGAAAAACTGTTTTTT. Translated: CASKLQGRDEKLFF.

This clonotype turned up a few times. The V call is TRBV4-2, the J call TRBJ2-3; the D is unclear. The CDR3 contains 15 residues. Germline V gene data show CDR1 as LGHNA and CDR2 as YNFKEQ. The V end was cut by 4 bases, the J end by 4 bases, with 15 bases between. CDR3 sequence (DNA): TGTGCCAGCAGCCCGTCGCTTGGCGGCTCAGATACGCAGTATTTT. Encoded protein: CASSPSLGGSDTQYF.